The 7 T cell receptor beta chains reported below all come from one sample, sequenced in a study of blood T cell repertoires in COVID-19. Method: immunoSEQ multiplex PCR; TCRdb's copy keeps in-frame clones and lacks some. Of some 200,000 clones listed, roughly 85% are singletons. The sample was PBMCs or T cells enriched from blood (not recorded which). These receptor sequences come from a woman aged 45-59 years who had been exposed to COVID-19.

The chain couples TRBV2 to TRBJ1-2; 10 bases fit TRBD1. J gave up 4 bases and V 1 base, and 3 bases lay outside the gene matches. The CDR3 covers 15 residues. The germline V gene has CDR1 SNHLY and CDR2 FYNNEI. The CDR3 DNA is TGTGCCAGCAGTGAAGGGACAGGGGGTTTCTATGGCTACACCTTC. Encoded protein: CASSEGTGGFYGYTF. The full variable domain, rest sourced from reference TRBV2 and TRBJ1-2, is EPEVTQTPSHQVTQMGQEVILRCVPISNHLYFYWYRQILGQKVEFLVSFYNNEISEKSEIFDDQFSVERPDGSNFTLKIRSTKLEDSAMYFCASSEGTGGFYGYTFGSGTRLTVV.

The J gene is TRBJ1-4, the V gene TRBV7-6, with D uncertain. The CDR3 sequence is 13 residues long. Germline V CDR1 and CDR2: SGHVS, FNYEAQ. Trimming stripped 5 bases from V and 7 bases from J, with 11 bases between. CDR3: CASSGSEGEKLFF. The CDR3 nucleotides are TGTGCCAGCAGCGGCAGTGAGGGTGAAAAACTGTTTTTT.

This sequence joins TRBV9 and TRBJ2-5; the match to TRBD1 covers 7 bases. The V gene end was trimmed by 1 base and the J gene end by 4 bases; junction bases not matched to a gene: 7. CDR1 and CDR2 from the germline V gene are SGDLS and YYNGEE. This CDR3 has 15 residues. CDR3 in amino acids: CASSVTKGAGETQYF. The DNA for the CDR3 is TGTGCCAGCAGCGTAACCAAGGGGGCAGGAGAGACCCAGTACTTC.

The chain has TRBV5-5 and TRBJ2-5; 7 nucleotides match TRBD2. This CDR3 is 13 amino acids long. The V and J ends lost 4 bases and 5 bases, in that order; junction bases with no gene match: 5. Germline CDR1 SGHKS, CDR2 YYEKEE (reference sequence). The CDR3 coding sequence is TGTGCCAGCAGCGGCCTAGCGGCCGAGACCCAGTACTTC. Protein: CASSGLAAETQYF.

This CDR3 is CASSSPGRWRGRSIYEQYF. The CDR3 DNA reads as TGTGCCAGCAGTTCCCCAGGGCGTTGGCGCGGTCGATCGATCTACGAGCAGTACTTC. This rearrangement joins TRBV7-9 to TRBJ2-7; TRBD1 is a possible D gene (5 bases). The CDR3 loop spans 19 amino acids. Germline V gene lookup returns CDR1 SEHNR and CDR2 FQNEAQ (reference sequence). The germline V and J ends were trimmed by 6 bases and 3 bases, with 30 bases remaining between them.

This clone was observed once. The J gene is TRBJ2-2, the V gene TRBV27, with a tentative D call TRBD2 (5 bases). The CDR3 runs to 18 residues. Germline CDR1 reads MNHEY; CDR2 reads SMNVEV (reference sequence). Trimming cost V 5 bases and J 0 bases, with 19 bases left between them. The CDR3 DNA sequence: TGTGCCAGCAGTCCACCAAGGGCTAGCTGGGCGAACACCGGGGAGCTGTTTTTT. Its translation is CASSPPRASWANTGELFF.

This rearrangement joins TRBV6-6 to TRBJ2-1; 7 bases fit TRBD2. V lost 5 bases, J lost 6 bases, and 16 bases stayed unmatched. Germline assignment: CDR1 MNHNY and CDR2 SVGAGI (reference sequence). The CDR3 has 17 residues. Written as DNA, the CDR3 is TGTGCCAGCAGTCCCCCCCTAAGCGGGACCCTAACCAATGAGCAGTTCTTC. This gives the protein CASSPPLSGTLTNEQFF.